The entry that follows covers one T cell receptor beta chain sequence. As yet, its antigen is unknown. The data stem from a study of graft-versus-host responses after intestinal transplantation. The CDR3 is 13 residues long. Germline loops: CDR1 SGDLS, CDR2 YYNGEE. With 0 bases clipped from V and 4 bases from J, the junction kept 0 bases outside the gene matches. Clones were sequenced by immunoSEQ multiplex PCR, and TCRdb holds only the in-frame ones, with some missing. The table shows 130,000 to 150,000 clones, with 85% to 95% occurring only once. The V and J genes are TRBV9 and TRBJ1-2; 7 bases align to TRBD1. This TCR derives from a human donor who received an intestinal transplant. Sequencing was performed on unstimulated CD4+ T cells sorted from spleen or lymph node cells, taken before intestinal transplant. CDR3 DNA sequence: TGTGCCAGCAGCGTAGACAGGGGCTATGGCTACACCTTC. This translates into CASSVDRGYGYTF.